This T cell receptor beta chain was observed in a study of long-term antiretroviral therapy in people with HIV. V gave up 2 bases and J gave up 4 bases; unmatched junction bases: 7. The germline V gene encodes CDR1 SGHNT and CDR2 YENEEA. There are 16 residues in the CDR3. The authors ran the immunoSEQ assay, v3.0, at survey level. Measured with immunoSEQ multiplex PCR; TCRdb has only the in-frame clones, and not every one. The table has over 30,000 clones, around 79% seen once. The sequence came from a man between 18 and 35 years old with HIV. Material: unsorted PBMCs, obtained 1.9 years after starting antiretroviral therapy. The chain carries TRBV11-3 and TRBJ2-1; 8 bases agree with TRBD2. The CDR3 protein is CASSLRGGAKYNEQFF. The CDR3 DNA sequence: TGTGCCAGCAGCTTACGGGGGGGGGCCAAATACAATGAGCAGTTCTTC. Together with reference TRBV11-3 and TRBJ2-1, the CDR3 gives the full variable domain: EAGVVQSPRYKIIEKKQPVAFWCNPISGHNTLYWYLQNLGQGPELLIRYENEEAVDDSQLPKDRFSAERLKGVDSTLKIQPAELGDSAVYLCASSLRGGAKYNEQFFGPGTRLTVL.